The 9 T cell receptor beta chains below come from one sample, sequenced in a study of blood T cell repertoires in COVID-19 (dated by TCRdb to 2018 to 2021). The protocol used for the library was the immunoSEQ multiplex PCR assay. This immuneACCESS table, as held by TCRdb, lists in-frame sequences with V and J called but not all clones. Of the missing ones, under half trace to an unresolved V gene in checked studies; the others have no known cause. The sample includes about 370,000 clones, with around 87% observed a single time. About 7% of the sample goes to the ten largest clones. Sequenced: peripheral blood. The receptors derive from a man younger than 35 with active or convalescent COVID-19.

V usage is TRBV6-5 and J usage is TRBJ2-3, with TRBD2 matching over 8 bases. With 2 bases clipped from V and 7 bases from J, the junction kept 11 bases outside the gene matches. Per germline, CDR1 MNHEY and CDR2 SVGAGI. The CDR3 length is 16 residues. CDR3 sequence reads: CASSYPRPGGPNTQYF. As DNA, the CDR3 is TGTGCCAGCAGTTACCCACGTCCGGGAGGGCCGAATACGCAGTATTTT.

The CDR3 region is CASSLYPGRPHYGYTF. The CDR3 bases are TGTGCCAGCAGTTTATATCCGGGTCGACCGCACTATGGCTACACCTTC. The chain has TRBV27 and TRBJ1-2, with D hard to call. The V gene lost 1 base and the J gene lost 3 bases, with 15 bases spanning the gap. This CDR3 comprises 16 residues. Per the germline V gene, CDR1 is MNHEY and CDR2 is SMNVEV (reference sequence).

The rearrangement uses TRBV28 and TRBJ2-7; 10 bases are a match to TRBD2. In germline, CDR1 is MDHEN, CDR2 SYDVKM. The CDR3 loop spans 13 amino acids. Losses at the gene ends were 6 bases for V and 2 bases for J; bases not matched to a gene: 1. The chain's CDR3 is CASRGTSAYEQYF. The CDR3 DNA reads as TGTGCCAGCAGGGGGACTAGCGCCTACGAGCAGTACTTC.

The rearrangement links TRBV5-1 to TRBJ1-2; D is possibly TRBD1 (5 bases). Germline CDR1 SGHRS, CDR2 YFSETQ. Trimming stripped 3 bases from V and 5 bases from J, with 11 bases between. This CDR3 has 13 amino acids. As DNA, the CDR3 is TGCGCCAGCAGCTCGGTGGACAAATATGGCTACACCTTC. Translation gives CASSSVDKYGYTF.

V usage is TRBV30 and J usage is TRBJ2-3, with a possible D match to TRBD2 (6 bases). The germline V and J ends were trimmed by 1 base and 6 bases, with 20 bases remaining between them. CDR1 and CDR2 (germline): GTSNPN, SVGIG (reference sequence). The CDR3 sequence is 16 residues long. The DNA of the CDR3 is TGTGCCTGGAGTGCGAATGCAGGGACTCTCCGGGATACGCAGTATTTT. It encodes CAWSANAGTLRDTQYF.

This clone has only one observation. The CDR3 DNA reads TGCAGTGCACAACAGGGCTACGAGCAGTACTTC. Its protein product is CSAQQGYEQYF. The chain is built from TRBV20-1 and TRBJ2-7, with D maybe TRBD1 (6 bases). Germline values: CDR1 DFQATT, CDR2 SNEGSKA (reference sequence). The V gene lost 6 bases and the J gene lost 3 bases, with 9 bases spanning the gap. This CDR3 is built from 11 residues.

The chain links TRBV6-2 or TRBV6-3 to TRBJ1-1, with unresolved D. The CDR3 is 13 residues long. The V gene's germline CDR1 is MNHEY and CDR2 SVGEGT. The V gene lost 4 bases and the J gene lost 1 base, with 7 bases spanning the gap. As DNA, the CDR3 is TGTGCCAGCAGTTCGTTCAGGAACACTGAAGCTTTCTTT. Translating it yields CASSSFRNTEAFF.

The rearrangement uses TRBV28 and TRBJ1-5, with 7 bases that match TRBD1. The trim removed 5 bases at V and 4 bases at J, leaving 5 bases unmatched. The CDR3 is 14 residues long. CDR1 is MDHEN, CDR2 SYDVKM, per germline. The CDR3: CASSRAGGNQPQHF. The CDR3 nucleotides read TGTGCCAGCAGTCGGGCAGGGGGGAATCAGCCCCAGCATTTT.

The gene calls are TRBV7-2 and TRBJ2-5; 9 bases line up with TRBD1. CDR1 and CDR2 (germline): SGHTA, FQGNSA. There are 15 residues in the CDR3. V dropped 4 bases and J dropped 5; count of bases not matched to a gene: 8. CDR3 amino acids: CASSSLNRGRETQYF. For the CDR3, the DNA is TGTGCCAGCAGCTCCCTGAACAGGGGGCGCGAGACCCAGTACTTC.